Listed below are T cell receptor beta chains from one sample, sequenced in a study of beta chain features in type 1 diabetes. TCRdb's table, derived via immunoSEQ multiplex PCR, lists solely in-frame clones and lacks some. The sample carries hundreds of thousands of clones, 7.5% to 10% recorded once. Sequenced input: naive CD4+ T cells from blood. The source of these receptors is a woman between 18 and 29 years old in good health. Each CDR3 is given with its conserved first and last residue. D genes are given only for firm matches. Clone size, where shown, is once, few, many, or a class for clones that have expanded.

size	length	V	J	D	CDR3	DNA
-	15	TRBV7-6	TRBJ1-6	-	CASSLGGSGNSPLHF	TGTGCCAGCAGCTTAGGGGGTAGCGGGAATTCACCCCTCCACTTT
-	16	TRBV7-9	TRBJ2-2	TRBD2	CASSPGLAQSSGELFF	TGTGCCAGCAGCCCGGGACTAGCCCAGAGCTCCGGGGAGCTGTTTTTT
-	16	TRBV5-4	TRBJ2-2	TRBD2	CASSALAGRITGELFF	TGTGCCAGCAGCGCCCTAGCGGGACGAATCACCGGGGAGCTGTTTTTT
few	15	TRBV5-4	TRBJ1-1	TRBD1	CASSGDRGMNTEAFF	TGTGCCAGCAGCGGGGACAGGGGCATGAACACTGAAGCTTTCTTT
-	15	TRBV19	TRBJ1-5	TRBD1	CASRGGQGLPQPQHF	TGTGCCAGTAGGGGGGGACAGGGTCTTCCACAGCCCCAGCATTTT
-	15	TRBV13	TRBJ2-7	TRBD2	CASSTLLAGRHEQYF	TGTGCCAGCAGCACACTTCTAGCGGGTCGCCACGAGCAGTACTTC
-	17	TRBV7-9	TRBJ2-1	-	CASSKSRGISSYNEQFF	TGTGCCAGCAGCAAATCCCGCGGCATAAGCTCCTACAATGAGCAGTTCTTC
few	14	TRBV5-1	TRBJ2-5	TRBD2	CASSFAGGDETQYF	TGCGCCAGCAGCTTCGCGGGGGGGGATGAGACCCAGTACTTC
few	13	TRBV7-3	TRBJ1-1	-	CATGALGDTEAFF	TGTGCCACAGGGGCATTGGGGGACACTGAAGCTTTCTTT
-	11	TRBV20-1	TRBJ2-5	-	CSAGGGETQYF	TGCAGTGCGGGGGGGGGCGAGACCCAGTACTTC
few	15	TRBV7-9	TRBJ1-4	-	CASSGGTAGNEKLFF	TGTGCCAGCAGCGGAGGGACGGCCGGTAATGAAAAACTGTTTTTT
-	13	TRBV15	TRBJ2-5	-	CATSRDVQETQYF	TGTGCCACCAGCAGAGATGTACAAGAGACCCAGTACTTC
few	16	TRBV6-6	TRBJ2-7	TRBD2	CASSYGGREVSYEQYF	TGTGCCAGCAGTTACGGTGGGCGGGAGGTTTCCTACGAGCAGTACTTC
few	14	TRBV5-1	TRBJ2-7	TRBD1	CASSWAGGSDEQYF	TGCGCCAGCAGCTGGGCAGGGGGCAGCGACGAGCAGTACTTC
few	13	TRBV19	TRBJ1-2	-	CASSISEAYGYTF	TGTGCCAGTAGTATCTCGGAGGCATATGGCTACACCTTC
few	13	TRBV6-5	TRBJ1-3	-	CASSQVSGNTIYF	TGTGCCAGCTCCCAGGTGTCCGGAAACACCATATATTTT
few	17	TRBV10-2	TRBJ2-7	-	CASSESLSPDRTYEQYF	TGCGCCAGCAGTGAGTCCCTTTCACCCGACAGGACCTACGAGCAGTACTTC
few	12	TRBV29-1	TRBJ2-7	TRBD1	CSVLGQGYEQYF	TGCAGCGTTTTAGGACAGGGCTACGAGCAGTACTTC
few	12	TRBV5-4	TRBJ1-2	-	CASRRAGYGYTF	TGTGCCTCCCGGCGGGCTGGATATGGCTACACCTTC
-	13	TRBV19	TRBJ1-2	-	CASSMRGSHGYTF	TGTGCCAGTAGTATGAGGGGGAGCCATGGCTACACCTTC
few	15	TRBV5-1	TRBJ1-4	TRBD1	CASSVPTGTNEKLFF	TGCGCCAGCAGCGTCCCGACAGGGACTAATGAAAAACTGTTTTTT
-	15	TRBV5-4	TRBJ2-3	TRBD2	CASSLGEGPVDTQYF	TGTGCCAGCAGCTTGGGGGAGGGCCCCGTAGATACGCAGTATTTT
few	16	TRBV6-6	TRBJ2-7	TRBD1	CASSYTAGTGGREQYF	TGTGCCAGCAGTTACACGGCCGGGACAGGGGGCCGCGAGCAGTACTTC
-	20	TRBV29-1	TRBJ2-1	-	CSYINPKGGAKLRPYNEQFF	TGCAGCTATATTAACCCAAAAGGGGGAGCCAAGCTGAGACCCTACAATGAGCAGTTCTTC
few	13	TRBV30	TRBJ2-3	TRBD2	CACPWGGADTQYF	TGTGCCTGCCCCTGGGGGGGGGCAGATACGCAGTATTTT
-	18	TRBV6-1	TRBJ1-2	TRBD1	CASSALTRPGQGNYGYTF	TGTGCCAGCAGTGCACTCACTAGACCGGGACAGGGAAACTATGGCTACACCTTC
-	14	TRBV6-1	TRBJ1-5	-	CASSEPGRNQPQHF	TGTGCCAGCAGTGAACCAGGGCGAAATCAGCCCCAGCATTTT
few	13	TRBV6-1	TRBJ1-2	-	CASSGRASNGYTF	TGTGCCAGCAGCGGAAGGGCTAGCAATGGCTACACCTTC
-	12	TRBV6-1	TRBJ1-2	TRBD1	CASSDRGRGYTF	TGTGCCAGCAGCGACAGGGGGCGAGGCTACACCTTC
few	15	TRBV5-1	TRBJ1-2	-	CASSLGSGVSYGYTF	TGCGCCAGCAGCTTGGGATCCGGGGTGAGCTATGGCTACACCTTC
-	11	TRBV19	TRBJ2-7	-	CASSIGPEQYF	TGTGCCAGTAGTATAGGTCCGGAGCAGTACTTC
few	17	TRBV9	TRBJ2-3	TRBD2	CASSVTSSSGGTDTQYF	TGTGCCAGCAGCGTGACCTCCTCTAGCGGGGGAACAGATACGCAGTATTTT
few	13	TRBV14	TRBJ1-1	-	CASSLRGNTEAFF	TGTGCCAGCAGCCTGCGGGGGAACACTGAAGCTTTCTTT
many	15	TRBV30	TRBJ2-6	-	CAWSVRNAGANVLTF	TGTGCCTGGAGTGTGAGGAATGCTGGGGCCAACGTCCTGACTTTC
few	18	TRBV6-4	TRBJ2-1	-	CASSDSFRKKGENNEQFF	TGTGCCAGCAGTGACTCGTTTAGGAAAAAGGGGGAGAACAATGAGCAGTTCTTC
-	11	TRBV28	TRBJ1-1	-	CASRSNTEAFF	TGTGCCAGCAGATCTAACACTGAAGCTTTCTTT
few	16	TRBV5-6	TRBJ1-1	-	CASSSWGPGLNTEAFF	TGTGCCAGCAGCTCCTGGGGCCCAGGTCTGAACACTGAAGCTTTCTTT
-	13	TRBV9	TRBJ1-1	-	CASSAATDSQAFF	TGTGCCAGCAGCGCAGCGACAGACTCTCAAGCTTTCTTT
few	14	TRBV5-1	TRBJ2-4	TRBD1	CASSTADREDIQYF	TGCGCCAGCAGCACGGCGGACAGGGAGGACATTCAGTACTTC
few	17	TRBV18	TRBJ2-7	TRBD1	CASSPREGTGVFYEQYF	TGTGCCAGCTCACCGCGCGAGGGGACAGGGGTTTTCTACGAGCAGTACTTC
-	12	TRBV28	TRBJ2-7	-	CASTRSSYEQYF	TGTGCCAGCACCCGAAGCTCCTACGAGCAGTACTTC
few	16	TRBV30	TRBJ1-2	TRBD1	CAWSVNRDRVRDGYTF	TGTGCCTGGAGTGTAAACCGGGACAGGGTTCGGGACGGCTACACCTTC
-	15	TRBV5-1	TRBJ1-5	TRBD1	CASSLGTGVGQPQHF	TGCGCCAGCAGCTTGGGGACAGGCGTGGGACAGCCCCAGCATTTT
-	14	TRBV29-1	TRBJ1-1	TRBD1	CSVDQTGMNTEVFF	TGCAGCGTTGATCAGACAGGGATGAACACTGAAGTTTTCTTT
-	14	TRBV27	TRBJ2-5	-	CASSLGPRGETQYF	TGTGCCAGCAGTTTAGGACCGAGGGGGGAGACCCAGTACTTC
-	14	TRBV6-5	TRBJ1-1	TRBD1	CASNEDRGFAEAFF	TGTGCCAGCAACGAGGACAGGGGGTTCGCTGAAGCTTTCTTT
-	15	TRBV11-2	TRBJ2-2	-	CASSLSWRNTGELFF	TGTGCCAGCAGCTTAAGCTGGAGAAACACCGGGGAGCTGTTTTTT
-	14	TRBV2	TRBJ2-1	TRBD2	CASLGLAGFHEQFF	TGTGCCAGCCTCGGGCTAGCGGGATTCCATGAGCAGTTCTTC
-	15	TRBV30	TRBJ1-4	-	CAWSVRGSSLGKLFF	TGTGCCTGGAGTGTACGGGGGAGTTCCCTGGGAAAACTGTTTTTT
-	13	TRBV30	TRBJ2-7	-	CAWSVMRAYEQYF	TGTGCCTGGAGTGTAATGAGGGCCTACGAGCAGTACTTC
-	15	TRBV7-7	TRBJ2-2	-	CASSRAELNTGELFF	TGTGCCAGCAGCCGAGCGGAGCTGAACACCGGGGAGCTGTTTTTT
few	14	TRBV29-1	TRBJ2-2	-	CSVAQTANTGELFF	TGCAGCGTTGCGCAAACAGCGAACACCGGGGAGCTGTTTTTT
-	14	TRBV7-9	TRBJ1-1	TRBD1	CASSQGTVAGAAFF	TGTGCCAGCAGCCAGGGGACAGTTGCGGGTGCAGCTTTCTTT
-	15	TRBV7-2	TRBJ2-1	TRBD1	CASSPSRDRYNEQFF	TGTGCCAGCAGCCCAAGCCGGGACAGATACAATGAGCAGTTCTTC
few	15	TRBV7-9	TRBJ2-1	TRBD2	CASSRSTGGVNEQFF	TGTGCCAGCAGCCGCTCGACGGGGGGAGTCAATGAGCAGTTCTTC
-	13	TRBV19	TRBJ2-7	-	CASSIALEAEQYF	TGTGCCAGTAGTATAGCTTTGGAGGCCGAGCAGTACTTC
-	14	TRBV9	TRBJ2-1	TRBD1	CASCRTGSYNEQFF	TGTGCCAGCTGCCGGACAGGGTCCTACAATGAGCAGTTCTTC
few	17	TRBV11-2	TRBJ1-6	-	CASSLGLWSGHNSPLHF	TGTGCCAGCAGCTTAGGACTATGGTCCGGGCATAATTCACCCCTCCACTTT
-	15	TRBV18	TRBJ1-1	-	CASSGGGGMNTEAFF	TGTGCCAGCTCAGGAGGAGGTGGGATGAACACTGAAGCTTTCTTT